This TCR beta chain was sequenced for a study of cytomegalovirus exposure and HLA in healthy donors. The PCR was carried out with 60 Vbeta primers and 13 Jbeta primers. Some clones are missing from TCRdb's copy, which holds only in-frame ones; the method was immunoSEQ multiplex PCR. The sample yields over 200,000 clones, approximately 82% seen once. Broader study findings: Likely technical artifact: a cluster of highly shared sequence variants. Earlier analysis found most TCR beta V segments productive about 87% or about 30% of the time.

On this clone: The target antigen is unknown.

The CDR3 covers 15 residues. Germline CDR1 LNHDA, CDR2 SQIVND (reference sequence). V lost 0 bases and J lost 10, with 13 bases in between. The J gene is TRBJ1-6, the V gene TRBV19; D ambiguous. Sequenced: PBMCs. The source is a middle-aged woman in good health and CMV-seronegative. CDR3 sequence reads: CASSIDKTRFSPLHF. In DNA, the CDR3 is TGTGCCAGTAGTATAGATAAAACAAGATTCTCACCCCTCCACTTT. Full variable domain (remainder filled in from reference TRBV19 and TRBJ1-6): DGGITQSPKYLFRKEGQNVTLSCEQNLNHDAMYWYRQDPGQGLRLIYYSQIVNDFQKGDIAEGYSVSREKKESFPLTVTSAQKNPTAFYLCASSIDKTRFSPLHFGNGTRLTVT.